Sequencing of this T cell receptor (beta chain) was carried out in a study of T cell changes during pregnancy in multiple sclerosis. The CDR3 consists of 15 residues. V lost 2 bases, J lost 2 bases, and 12 bases lay in between. Germline loops: CDR1 LGHNA, CDR2 YSLEER. TCRdb's copy holds only in-frame clones and misses some; the assay was immunoSEQ multiplex PCR. The sample consists of 35,000 or so clones, 88% of them appearing once. The chain uses TRBV4-3 and TRBJ1-1; a weak D match, TRBD1 (6 bases). The sequencing here drew on CD4+ T cells from peripheral blood mononuclear cells, taken before pregnancy. This TCR derives from a female donor with multiple sclerosis, enrolled in a pregnancy study. The CDR3 region has the DNA TGCGCCAGCAGCCAACCCGGGACACATAACACTGAAGCTTTCTTT. This encodes CASSQPGTHNTEAFF.